What follows is one T cell receptor beta chain and its context. The antigen remains undetermined. Measured with immunoSEQ multiplex PCR; TCRdb has only the in-frame clones, and not every one. The sample lists approximately 67,000 clones, 80% to 90% seen once, with over 25% in the top ten. This record comes from a study of T cell responses to AZD1222 COVID-19 vaccine. Regarding the study as a whole: Donors, mostly white British, included more females; clonal diversity was possibly underestimated. Across spike, vaccine-associated CD4 TCRs were found, dominant at 160-218 and 743-854.

The sequence derives from an adult who received the AZD1222 COVID-19 vaccine. The sample consisted of peripheral blood, taken 28 days after the second AZD1222 dose.

For the CDR3, the DNA is TGTGCCAGCAGGTCCGGGATCCCCTACGAGCAGTACTTC. It codes for CASRSGIPYEQYF. The chain links TRBV7-9 to TRBJ2-7; possibly TRBD2 for D (5 bases). The CDR3 extends over 13 amino acids. Germline V gene sequence: CDR1 SEHNR, CDR2 FQNEAQ (reference sequence). The ends were cut back, 6 bases at V and 2 bases at J, with 11 bases in the middle.